This T cell receptor (beta chain) was sequenced for a study of metastatic and nonmetastatic thyroid tumors. TCRdb re-clonotyped the PCR reads via MiXCR. The table includes under 25,000 clones, 20% detected once. All patients were treatment-naive before thyroid surgery. This clone was seen many times. CDR3 length: 14 residues. Germline trimming cut 7 bases from V and 1 base from J; bases unmatched to any gene: 6. Germline V gene sequence: CDR1 MGHRA, CDR2 YSYEKL. The specimen sequenced was blood. The chain links TRBV4-1 to TRBJ1-1; TRBD1 agrees at 7 bases. The clonotype was recovered from a female donor with papillary thyroid cancer or a benign thyroid nodule (not recorded which). Some clones in this sample may be carry-over from other donors' samples. CDR3 in amino acids: CASNRQGGNTEAFF. The CDR3 region has the DNA TGCGCCAGCAACCGACAGGGCGGGAACACTGAAGCTTTCTTT.